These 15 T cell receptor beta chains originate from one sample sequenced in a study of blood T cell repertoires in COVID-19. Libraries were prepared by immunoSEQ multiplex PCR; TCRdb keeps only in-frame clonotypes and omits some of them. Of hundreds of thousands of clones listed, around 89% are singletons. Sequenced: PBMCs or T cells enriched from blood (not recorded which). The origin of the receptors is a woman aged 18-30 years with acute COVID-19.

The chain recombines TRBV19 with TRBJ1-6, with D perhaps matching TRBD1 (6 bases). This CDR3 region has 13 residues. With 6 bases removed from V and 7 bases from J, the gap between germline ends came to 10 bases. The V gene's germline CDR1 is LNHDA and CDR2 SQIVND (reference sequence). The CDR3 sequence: CASSQGWNSPLHF. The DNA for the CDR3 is TGTGCCAGTAGCCAGGGGTGGAATTCACCCCTCCACTTT.

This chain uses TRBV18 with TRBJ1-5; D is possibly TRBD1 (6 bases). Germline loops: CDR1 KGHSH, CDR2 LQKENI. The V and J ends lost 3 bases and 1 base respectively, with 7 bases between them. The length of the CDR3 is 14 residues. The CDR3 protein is CASSPDRSNQPQHF. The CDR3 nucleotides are TGTGCCAGCTCACCGGACAGAAGCAATCAGCCCCAGCATTTT.

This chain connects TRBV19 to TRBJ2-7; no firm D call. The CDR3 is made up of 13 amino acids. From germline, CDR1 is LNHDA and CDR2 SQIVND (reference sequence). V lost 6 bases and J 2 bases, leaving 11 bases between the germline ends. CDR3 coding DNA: TGTGCCAGTAGGCATCAGGTTCCCTACGAGCAGTACTTC. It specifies CASRHQVPYEQYF. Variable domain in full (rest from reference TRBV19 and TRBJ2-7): DGGITQSPKYLFRKEGQNVTLSCEQNLNHDAMYWYRQDPGQGLRLIYYSQIVNDFQKGDIAEGYSVSREKKESFPLTVTSAQKNPTAFYLCASRHQVPYEQYFGPGTRLTVT.

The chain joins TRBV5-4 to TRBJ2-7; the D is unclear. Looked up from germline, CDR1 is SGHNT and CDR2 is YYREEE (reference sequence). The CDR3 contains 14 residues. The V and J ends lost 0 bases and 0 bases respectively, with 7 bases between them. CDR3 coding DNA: TGTGCCAGCAGCTTGGACCCGCGCTCCTACGAGCAGTACTTC. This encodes CASSLDPRSYEQYF.

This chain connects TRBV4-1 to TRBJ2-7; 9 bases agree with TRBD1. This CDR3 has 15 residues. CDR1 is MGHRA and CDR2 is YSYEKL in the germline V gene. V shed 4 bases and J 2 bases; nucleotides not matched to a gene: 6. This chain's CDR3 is CASSRQGDPAYEQYF. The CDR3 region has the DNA TGCGCCAGCAGCCGACAGGGGGATCCTGCCTACGAGCAGTACTTC.

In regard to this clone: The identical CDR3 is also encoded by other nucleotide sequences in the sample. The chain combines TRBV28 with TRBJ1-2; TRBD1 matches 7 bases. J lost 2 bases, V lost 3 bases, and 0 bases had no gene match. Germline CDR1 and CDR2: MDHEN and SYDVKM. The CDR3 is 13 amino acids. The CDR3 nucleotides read TGTGCCAGCAGTTTGGGACAGAACTATGGCTACACCTTC. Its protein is CASSLGQNYGYTF.

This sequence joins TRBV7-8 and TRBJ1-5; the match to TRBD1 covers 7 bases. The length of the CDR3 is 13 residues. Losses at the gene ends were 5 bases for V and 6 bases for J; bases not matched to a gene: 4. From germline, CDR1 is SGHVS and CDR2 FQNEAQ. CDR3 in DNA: TGTGCCAGCAGCAAACAGGGGAGTCAGCCCCAGCATTTT. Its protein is CASSKQGSQPQHF.

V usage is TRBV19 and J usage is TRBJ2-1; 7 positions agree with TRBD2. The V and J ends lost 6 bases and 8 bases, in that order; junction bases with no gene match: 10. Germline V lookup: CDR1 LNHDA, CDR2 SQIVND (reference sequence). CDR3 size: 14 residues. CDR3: CASSRASGYYEQFF. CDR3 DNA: TGTGCCAGTAGCCGGGCTAGCGGTTACTATGAGCAGTTCTTC.

As DNA, the CDR3 is TGTGCCAGCAGTTACTCAGGACAGGGGGTGGAGACCCAGTACTTC. Translating it yields CASSYSGQGVETQYF. This sequence joins TRBV6-5 and TRBJ2-5; TRBD1 aligns across 10 bases. Germline CDR1 is MNHEY and CDR2 is SVGAGI. This CDR3 region has 15 residues. The V and J ends lost 0 bases and 5 bases, in that order; junction bases with no gene match: 3.

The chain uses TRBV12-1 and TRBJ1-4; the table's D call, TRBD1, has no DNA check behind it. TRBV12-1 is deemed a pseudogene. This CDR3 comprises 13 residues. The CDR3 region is CASSHRTGGSGSF. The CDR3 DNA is TGTGCCAGCAGCCACCGGACAGGGGGTTCCGGATCGTTT.

CDR3 sequence (DNA): TGTGCCAGCAGCTTAGTCGTTGCCCGGAATGAGCAGTTCTTC. Residues: CASSLVVARNEQFF. The chain employs TRBV11-2 and TRBJ2-1, with D unclear. Germline V lookup: CDR1 SGHAT, CDR2 FQNNGV. V lost 1 base and J lost 7, with 11 bases in between. The CDR3 has 14 amino acids.

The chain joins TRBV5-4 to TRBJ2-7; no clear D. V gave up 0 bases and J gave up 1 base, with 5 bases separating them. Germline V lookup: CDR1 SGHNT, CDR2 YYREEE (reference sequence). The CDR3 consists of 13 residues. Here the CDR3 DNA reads TGTGCCAGCAGCTTGGCCACTTCCTACGAGCAGTACTTC. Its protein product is CASSLATSYEQYF. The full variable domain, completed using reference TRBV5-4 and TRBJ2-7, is ETGVTQSPTHLIKTRGQQVTLRCSSQSGHNTVSWYQQALGQGPQFIFQYYREEENGRGNFPPRFSGLQFPNYSSELNVNALELDDSALYLCASSLATSYEQYFGPGTRLTVT.

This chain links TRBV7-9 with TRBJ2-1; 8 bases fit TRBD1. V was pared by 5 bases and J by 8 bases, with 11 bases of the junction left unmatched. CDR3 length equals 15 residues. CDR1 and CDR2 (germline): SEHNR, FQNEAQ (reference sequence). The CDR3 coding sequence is TGTGCCAGCAGCCCCACCGGACAGGGTCGTGATGAGCAGTTCTTC. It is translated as CASSPTGQGRDEQFF. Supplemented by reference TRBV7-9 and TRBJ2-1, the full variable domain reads DTGVSQNPRHKITKRGQNVTFRCDPISEHNRLYWYRQTLGQGPEFLTYFQNEAQLEKSRLLSDRFSAERPKGSFSTLEIQRTEQGDSAMYLCASSPTGQGRDEQFFGPGTRLTVL.

DNA of the CDR3: TGTGCCAGCAGTTTAAGGACAGACACTGAAGCTTTCTTT. It encodes CASSLRTDTEAFF. V usage is TRBV12-3 or TRBV12-4 and J usage is TRBJ1-1; weak D call: TRBD1 (6 bases). V shed 2 bases and J shed 3 bases, with 7 bases lying between them. The length of the CDR3 is 13 residues.

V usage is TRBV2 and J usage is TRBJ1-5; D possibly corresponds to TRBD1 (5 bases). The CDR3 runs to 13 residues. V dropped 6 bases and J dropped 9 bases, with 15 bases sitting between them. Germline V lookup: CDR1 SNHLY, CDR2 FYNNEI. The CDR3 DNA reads TGTGCCAGCAGAAGCAGGGAGGGGCGGCCCCAGCATTTT. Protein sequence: CASRSREGRPQHF.